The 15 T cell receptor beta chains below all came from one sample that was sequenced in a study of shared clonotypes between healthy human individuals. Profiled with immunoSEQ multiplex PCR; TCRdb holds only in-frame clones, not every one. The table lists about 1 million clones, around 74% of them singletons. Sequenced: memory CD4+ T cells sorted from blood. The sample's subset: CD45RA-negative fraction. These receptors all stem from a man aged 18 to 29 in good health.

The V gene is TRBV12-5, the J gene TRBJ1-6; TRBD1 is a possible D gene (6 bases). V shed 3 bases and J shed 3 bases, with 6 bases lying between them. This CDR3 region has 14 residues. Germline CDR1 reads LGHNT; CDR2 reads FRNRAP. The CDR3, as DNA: TGTGCTAGTGGTTTCAGGGGCTATAATTCACCCCTCCACTTT. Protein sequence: CASGFRGYNSPLHF.

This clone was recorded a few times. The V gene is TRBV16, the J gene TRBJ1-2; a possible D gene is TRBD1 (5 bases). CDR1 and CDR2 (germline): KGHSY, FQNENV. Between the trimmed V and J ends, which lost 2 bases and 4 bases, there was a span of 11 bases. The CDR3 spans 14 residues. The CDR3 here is CASSQVTGTYGYTF. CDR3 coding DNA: TGTGCCAGCAGCCAAGTCACAGGAACCTATGGCTACACCTTC.

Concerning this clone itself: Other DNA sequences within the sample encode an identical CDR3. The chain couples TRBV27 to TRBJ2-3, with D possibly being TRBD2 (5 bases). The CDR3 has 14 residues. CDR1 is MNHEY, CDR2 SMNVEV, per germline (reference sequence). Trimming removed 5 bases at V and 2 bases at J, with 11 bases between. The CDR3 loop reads CASSLMDSTDTQYF. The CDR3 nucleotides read TGTGCCAGCAGTCTAATGGACTCCACAGATACGCAGTATTTT.

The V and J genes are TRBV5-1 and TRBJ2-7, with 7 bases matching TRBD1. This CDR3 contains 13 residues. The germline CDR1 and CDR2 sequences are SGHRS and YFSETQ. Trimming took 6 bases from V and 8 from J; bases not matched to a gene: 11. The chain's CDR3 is CASTFTTQGQQYF. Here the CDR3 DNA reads TGCGCCAGCACCTTTACAACACAGGGGCAGCAGTACTTC.

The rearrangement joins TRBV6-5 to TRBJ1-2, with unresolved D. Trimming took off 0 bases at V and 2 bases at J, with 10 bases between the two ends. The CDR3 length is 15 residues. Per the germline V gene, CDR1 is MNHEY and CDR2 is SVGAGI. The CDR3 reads CASSYSRDTNYGYTF. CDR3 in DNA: TGTGCCAGCAGTTACTCTCGGGATACCAACTATGGCTACACCTTC.

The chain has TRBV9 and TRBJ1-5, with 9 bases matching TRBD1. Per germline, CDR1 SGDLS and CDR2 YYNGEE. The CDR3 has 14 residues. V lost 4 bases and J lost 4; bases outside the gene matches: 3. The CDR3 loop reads CASSTGTGNQPQHF. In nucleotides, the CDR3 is TGTGCCAGCAGCACCGGGACAGGGAATCAGCCCCAGCATTTT.

DNA for the CDR3: TGCGCCAGCAGCCCGGAGGGCAGAGGGGACATTCAGTACTTC. This sequence encodes CASSPEGRGDIQYF. The chain recombines TRBV5-1 with TRBJ2-4, with D possibly being TRBD2 (6 bases). The germline CDR1 and CDR2 sequences are SGHRS and YFSETQ. V was trimmed by 4 bases and J by 8 bases, leaving 16 bases between them. The CDR3 covers 14 residues.

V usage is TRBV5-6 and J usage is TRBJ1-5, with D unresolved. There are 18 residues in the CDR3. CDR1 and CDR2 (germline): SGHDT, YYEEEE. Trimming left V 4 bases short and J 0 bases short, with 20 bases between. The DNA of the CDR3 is TGTGCCAGCAGCAGGGCCGGAGGTGGCACTGCTAGCAATCAGCCCCAGCATTTT. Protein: CASSRAGGGTASNQPQHF.

The CDR3 DNA is TGTGCCAGCAGACCGGGACAGGGAGGCGGCTACACCTTC. Its translation is CASRPGQGGGYTF. This chain links TRBV6-1 with TRBJ1-2; TRBD1 aligns across 9 bases. Germline CDR1 is MNHNS and CDR2 is SASEGT. The CDR3 extends over 13 amino acids. V gave up 6 bases and J gave up 8 bases; unmatched junction bases: 7.

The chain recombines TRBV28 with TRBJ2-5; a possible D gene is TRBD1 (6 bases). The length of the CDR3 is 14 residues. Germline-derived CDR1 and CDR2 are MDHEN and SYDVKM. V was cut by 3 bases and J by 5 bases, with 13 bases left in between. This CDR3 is CASSLAGDFETQYF. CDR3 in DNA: TGTGCCAGCAGTTTGGCAGGGGATTTTGAGACCCAGTACTTC.

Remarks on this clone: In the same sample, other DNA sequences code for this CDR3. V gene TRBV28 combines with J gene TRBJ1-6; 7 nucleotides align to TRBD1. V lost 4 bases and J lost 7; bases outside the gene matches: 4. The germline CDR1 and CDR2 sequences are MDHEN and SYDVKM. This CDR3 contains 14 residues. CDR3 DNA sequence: TGTGCCAGCAGTTCAGGGGGGTTAAATTCACCCCTCCACTTT. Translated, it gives CASSSGGLNSPLHF.

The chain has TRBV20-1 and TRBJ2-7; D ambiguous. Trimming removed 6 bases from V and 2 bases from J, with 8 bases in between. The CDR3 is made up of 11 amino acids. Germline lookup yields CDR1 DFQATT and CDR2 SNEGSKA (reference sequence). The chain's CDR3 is CSAADTYEQYF. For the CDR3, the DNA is TGCAGTGCAGCAGATACCTACGAGCAGTACTTC.

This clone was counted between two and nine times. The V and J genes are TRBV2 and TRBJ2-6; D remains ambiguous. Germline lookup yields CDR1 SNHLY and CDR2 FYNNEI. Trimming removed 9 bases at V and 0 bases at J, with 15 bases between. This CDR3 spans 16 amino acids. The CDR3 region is CASRGLLGSGANVLTF. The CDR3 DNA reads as TGTGCCAGTCGTGGGCTTTTAGGCTCTGGGGCCAACGTCCTGACTTTC. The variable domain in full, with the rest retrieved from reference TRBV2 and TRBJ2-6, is EPEVTQTPSHQVTQMGQEVILRCVPISNHLYFYWYRQILGQKVEFLVSFYNNEISEKSEIFDDQFSVERPDGSNFTLKIRSTKLEDSAMYFCASRGLLGSGANVLTFGAGSRLTVL.

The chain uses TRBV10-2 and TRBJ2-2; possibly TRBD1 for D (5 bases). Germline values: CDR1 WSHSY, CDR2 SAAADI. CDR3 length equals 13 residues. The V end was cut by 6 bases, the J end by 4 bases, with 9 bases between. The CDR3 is CASRQGPTGELFF. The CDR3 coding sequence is TGCGCCAGCAGGCAGGGTCCCACCGGGGAGCTGTTTTTT.

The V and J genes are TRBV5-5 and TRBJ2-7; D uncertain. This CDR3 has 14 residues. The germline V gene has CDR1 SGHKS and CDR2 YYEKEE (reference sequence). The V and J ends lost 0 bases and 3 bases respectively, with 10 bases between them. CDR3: CASSLEGRFYEQYF. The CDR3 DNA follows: TGTGCCAGCAGCTTGGAGGGCAGGTTCTACGAGCAGTACTTC.